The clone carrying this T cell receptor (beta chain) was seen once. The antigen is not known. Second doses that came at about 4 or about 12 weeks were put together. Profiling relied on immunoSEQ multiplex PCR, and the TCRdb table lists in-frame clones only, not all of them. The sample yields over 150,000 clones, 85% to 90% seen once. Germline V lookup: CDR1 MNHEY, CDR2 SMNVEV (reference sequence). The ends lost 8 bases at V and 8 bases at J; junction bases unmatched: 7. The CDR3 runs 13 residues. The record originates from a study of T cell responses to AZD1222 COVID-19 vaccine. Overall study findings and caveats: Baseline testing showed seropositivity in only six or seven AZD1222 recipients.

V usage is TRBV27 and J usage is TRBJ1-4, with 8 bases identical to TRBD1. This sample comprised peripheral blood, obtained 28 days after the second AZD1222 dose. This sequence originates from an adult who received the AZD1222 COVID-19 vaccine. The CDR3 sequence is CASAGQGWEKLFF. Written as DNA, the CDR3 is TGTGCCAGCGCCGGACAGGGTTGGGAAAAACTGTTTTTT.